The clone carrying this TCR beta chain came up a few times. Here immunoSEQ multiplex PCR was the method, and the copy in TCRdb shows in-frame clones only, minus some. Here the sample spans about 350,000 clones, 80% to 90% being singletons. The data derive from a study of Ad26.COV2.S vaccination and SARS-CoV-2 variants. At the level of the study: Participants got Ad26.COV2.S intramuscularly, once or twice 56 days apart.

Treatment specified: roughly 18 received Ad26.COV2.S at low or high dose, single or two shots; about 5 received placebo; per-sample allocation not given. Collection of the samples took place on day 63 after the first injection of vaccine or placebo. In Boston, the donor was an adult between 18-55 years of age. The source of this sequence is a person aged 18-65 years who received the Ad26.COV2.S COVID-19 vaccine or a placebo. The starting material was peripheral blood, obtained in a trial of Ad26.COV2.S vaccine versus placebo.

The CDR3 region has the DNA TGTGCCATCAGGCCGACTAGCGGGAGGGCCCCCCCGAACACCGGGGAGCTGTTTTTT. Translating gives CAIRPTSGRAPPNTGELFF. The genes are TRBV10-3 and TRBJ2-2, with TRBD2 matching over 14 bases. Unmatched junction bases numbered 9, after V lost 6 bases and J lost 0 bases. CDR1 and CDR2 (germline): ENHRY, SYGVKD. The CDR3 contains 19 residues.